Presented here are 4 T cell receptor beta chains from one specimen sequenced in a study of T cells expressing NK-cell markers. TCRdb reprocessed the 5' RACE reads; each CDR3 protein has one entry and no DNA is given. The sample table includes about 460,000 distinct CDR3 sequences. Material for sequencing was blood T cells: a sorted CD56 or NKG2C T cell subset, CD4+ or CD8+ T cells, or bulk PBMC T cells (not recorded which). These receptors all come from a woman in her forties or fifties in good health.

The CDR3 protein is CASSLLLSSGVSDTGELFF. The chain uses TRBV2 and TRBJ2-2; lacking DNA, the TRBD2 call made by TCRdb goes unchecked. This CDR3 is 19 amino acids long. CDR1 is SNHLY, CDR2 FYNNEI, per germline.

This chain joins TRBV7-2 and TRBJ2-3; TCRdb names TRBD2, which stays unverified in the absence of DNA. This CDR3 spans 16 amino acids. CDR1 and CDR2 from the germline V gene are SGHTA and FQGNSA. This chain's CDR3 is CASSLVAGGQGDTQYF.

The rearrangement links TRBV6-5 to TRBJ2-1; TCRdb designates TRBD2, a call that cannot be tested without DNA. Germline-derived CDR1 and CDR2 are MNHEY and SVGAGI. The CDR3 length is 15 residues. This chain's CDR3 is CASRSTGSSGNEQFF.

J is TRBJ2-2 and V is TRBV19. The CDR3 is 13 residues long. Germline loops: CDR1 LNHDA, CDR2 SQIVND (reference sequence). This chain's CDR3 is CASSTTRSGELFF.